This is a list of T cell receptor beta chains from one sample in a study of cytomegalovirus exposure and HLA in healthy donors. The table came from immunoSEQ multiplex PCR; TCRdb's copy has only in-frame clones and leaves some out. The repertoire holds 90,000 to 100,000 clones, with about a tenth as singletons. The sequenced sample consisted of PBMCs. The receptors stem from a man between 50 and 59 years old in good health and CMV-seropositive. Both conserved end residues are part of each CDR3. Fields, in order: D gene, V gene, J gene, clone size, CDR3 DNA, CDR3 protein. A D gene is named only where the DNA matches it firmly. Rows give clone size only sometimes, using once, few, many, or a class for an expanded clone.

D: -
V: TRBV5-1
J: TRBJ2-5
size: -
DNA: TGCGCCAGCAGCTTAATAGGCGGGACAGAGACCCAGTACTTC
CDR3: CASSLIGGTETQYF

D: TRBD1
V: TRBV4-1
J: TRBJ2-5
size: -
DNA: TGCGCCAGCAGCCCGCAGGACAGGGCTCGGGAGACCCAGTACTTC
CDR3: CASSPQDRARETQYF

D: -
V: TRBV14
J: TRBJ1-1
size: -
DNA: TGTGCCAGCAGCGTTATCAGTGGCACTGAAGCTTTCTTT
CDR3: CASSVISGTEAFF

D: TRBD1
V: TRBV28
J: TRBJ1-2
size: few
DNA: TGTGCCAGCAGTTACCGGGACAGGGCCAACTATGGCTACACCTTC
CDR3: CASSYRDRANYGYTF

D: -
V: TRBV27
J: TRBJ1-2
size: few
DNA: TGTGCCAGCAGTTGGTCAGGGGACTATGGCTACACCTTC
CDR3: CASSWSGDYGYTF

D: TRBD1
V: TRBV28
J: TRBJ2-7
size: few
DNA: TGTGCCAGCAGCACCCCGACAGGGGGCTTCTACGAGCAGTACTTC
CDR3: CASSTPTGGFYEQYF

D: -
V: TRBV6-1
J: TRBJ2-3
size: few
DNA: TGTGCCAGCAGTGATTGGACAGGCACAGATACGCAGTATTTT
CDR3: CASSDWTGTDTQYF

D: TRBD2
V: TRBV11-2
J: TRBJ2-1
size: -
DNA: TGTGCCAGCAGCTTTGGACTAGCTTTAAATGAGCAGTTCTTC
CDR3: CASSFGLALNEQFF

D: -
V: TRBV7-3
J: TRBJ2-1
size: few
DNA: TGTGCCAGCAGCACGACTAGCTACAATGAGCAGTTCTTC
CDR3: CASSTTSYNEQFF

D: -
V: TRBV28
J: TRBJ1-5
size: few
DNA: TGTGCCAGCAGTCCGGCCCGGGGAAACAATCAGCCCCAGAATTTT
CDR3: CASSPARGNNQPQNF

D: -
V: TRBV5-5
J: TRBJ1-4
size: few
DNA: TGTGCCAGCAGCTCCGAGGTTGGAGCGGGTGAAAAACTGTTTTTT
CDR3: CASSSEVGAGEKLFF

D: TRBD2
V: TRBV7-9
J: TRBJ2-1
size: few
DNA: TGTGCCAGCAGCATGACTAGCGGGGCTGAGCAGTTCTTC
CDR3: CASSMTSGAEQFF

D: TRBD2
V: TRBV30
J: TRBJ2-7
size: few
DNA: TGTGCCTGGAAGTACAGCGGGGGATCCTACGAGCAGTACTTC
CDR3: CAWKYSGGSYEQYF

D: TRBD2
V: TRBV4-2
J: TRBJ2-1
size: -
DNA: TGTGCCAGCAGCCAAGGACTAGCGGACTACAATGAGCAGTTCTTC
CDR3: CASSQGLADYNEQFF

D: -
V: TRBV7-2
J: TRBJ2-5
size: few
DNA: TGTGCCAGCAGCTTTGGGCAGATAAACCAAGAGACCCAGTACTTC
CDR3: CASSFGQINQETQYF

D: -
V: TRBV2
J: TRBJ1-3
size: -
DNA: TGTGCCAGCATGGGCAGGGCTGGAAACACCATATATTTT
CDR3: CASMGRAGNTIYF

D: -
V: TRBV7-8
J: TRBJ2-3
size: few
DNA: TGTGCCAGCAGCAAGACCGGGACTTACACAGATACGCAGTATTTT
CDR3: CASSKTGTYTDTQYF

D: TRBD1
V: TRBV6-5
J: TRBJ1-1
size: -
DNA: TGTGCCAGCAGAGAACAGGGGTTAACTGAAGCTTTCTTT
CDR3: CASREQGLTEAFF

D: -
V: TRBV7-8
J: TRBJ1-5
size: -
DNA: TGTGCCAGCAGCTCCCCAGGGAGGAGTCAGCCCCAGCATTTT
CDR3: CASSSPGRSQPQHF

D: TRBD1
V: TRBV5-1
J: TRBJ1-5
size: few
DNA: TGCGCCAGCAGCCCGACAGGGGTCTTTAACAATCAGCCCCAGCATTTT
CDR3: CASSPTGVFNNQPQHF

D: TRBD2
V: TRBV9
J: TRBJ2-1
size: few
DNA: TGTGCCAGCAGCGCAGCGGGACTCGACTTCGGTGAGCAGTTCTTC
CDR3: CASSAAGLDFGEQFF

D: -
V: TRBV5-8
J: TRBJ1-5
size: few
DNA: TGTGCCAGCAGCTTGGTCTGGGGCGGCTCCTGGGGCAATCAGCCCCAGCATTTT
CDR3: CASSLVWGGSWGNQPQHF

D: TRBD2
V: TRBV7-9
J: TRBJ2-1
size: few
DNA: TGTGCCAGCAGCTGGCTAAAGGGACTAGCCTACAATGAGCAGTTCTTC
CDR3: CASSWLKGLAYNEQFF

D: TRBD1
V: TRBV30
J: TRBJ1-6
size: few
DNA: TGTGCCTGGAGTCCGGGACAGAGCTCCTATAATTCACCCCTCCACTTT
CDR3: CAWSPGQSSYNSPLHF

D: -
V: TRBV28
J: TRBJ1-2
size: -
DNA: TGTGCCAGCAGTTTCGGAGGGGCGGGGGGCTATGGCTACACCTTC
CDR3: CASSFGGAGGYGYTF

D: TRBD2
V: TRBV6-6
J: TRBJ2-7
size: few
DNA: TGTGCCAGCAGACCCGTAGCGGGAACCTCCTACGAGCAGTACTTC
CDR3: CASRPVAGTSYEQYF

D: TRBD1
V: TRBV30
J: TRBJ2-1
size: -
DNA: TGTGCCTGGAGTGTATCCCGGACAGGAGATTCCAATGAGCAGTTCTTC
CDR3: CAWSVSRTGDSNEQFF

D: TRBD1
V: TRBV10-3
J: TRBJ1-5
size: few
DNA: TGTGCCATCAGTCGGGGACAGCTGAATGGCGATCAGCCCCAGCATTTT
CDR3: CAISRGQLNGDQPQHF

D: -
V: TRBV7-2
J: TRBJ1-2
size: -
DNA: TGTGCCAGCAGCTTAGCGTCGACAGAGGTATCCTATGGCTACACCTTC
CDR3: CASSLASTEVSYGYTF